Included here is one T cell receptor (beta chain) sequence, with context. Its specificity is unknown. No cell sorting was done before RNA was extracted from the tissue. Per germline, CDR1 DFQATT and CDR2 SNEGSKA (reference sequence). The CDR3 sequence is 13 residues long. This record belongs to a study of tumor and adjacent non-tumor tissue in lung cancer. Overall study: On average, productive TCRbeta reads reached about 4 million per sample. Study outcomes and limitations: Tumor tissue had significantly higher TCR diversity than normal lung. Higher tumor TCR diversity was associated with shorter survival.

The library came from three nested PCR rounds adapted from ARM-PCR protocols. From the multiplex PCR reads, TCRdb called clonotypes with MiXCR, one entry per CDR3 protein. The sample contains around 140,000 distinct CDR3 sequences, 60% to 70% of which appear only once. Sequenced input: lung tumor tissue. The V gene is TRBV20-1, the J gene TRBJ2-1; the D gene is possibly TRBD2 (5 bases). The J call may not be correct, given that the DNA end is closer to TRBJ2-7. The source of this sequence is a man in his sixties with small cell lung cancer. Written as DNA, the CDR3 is TGCAGTGCTAGAGGGACTTGTTACAATGAGCAGTACTTC. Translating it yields CSARGTCYNEQYF.